This TCR beta chain stems from a study of Tregs in tolerant kidney transplant recipients. Related graft donors supplied nonmyeloablative bone marrow transplants, and mixed chimerism was transient. TCRdb's table, derived via immunoSEQ multiplex PCR, lists solely in-frame clones and lacks some. Found here are 81,000 or so clones, around 90% of them singletons; the top ten hold around 1.4%. This CDR3 region has 18 residues. The V gene end was trimmed by 5 bases and the J gene end by 5 bases; junction bases not matched to a gene: 14. Germline V CDR1 and CDR2: SGHVS, FNYEAQ. The V call is TRBV7-6, the J call TRBJ2-1; 11 bases line up with TRBD2. Specimen: CD4+ T cells from blood (PBMCs), collected 24 months after the transplant. The sequence was collected from a human patient who received a combined kidney and bone marrow transplant. Some of these T cells may belong to the graft donor. CDR3 coding DNA: TGTGCCAGCAGCACCTACCTTAGCGGGAGGGCCGGAGACAATGAGCAGTTCTTC. Its protein product is CASSTYLSGRAGDNEQFF.